Below are 13 T cell receptor beta chains sequenced from a single sample in a study of blood T cell repertoires in COVID-19. Some clones are missing from TCRdb's copy, which holds only in-frame ones; the method was immunoSEQ multiplex PCR. Among over 150,000 clones, less than 80% were seen once, and the ten largest hold approximately 13%. The sequenced sample consisted of peripheral blood. The receptors here all came from a woman aged 45 to 65 with acute or convalescent COVID-19.

The V call is TRBV21-1, the J call TRBJ2-1; the table gives TRBD1 as D, unverified against the DNA. TRBV21-1 is annotated as a pseudogene. The CDR3 is 18 amino acids. CDR3 sequence (DNA): TGTGCCAGCAGCAAATCCAGGGCAGGGCTAAGCTCCTACAATGAGCAGTTCTTC. This sequence encodes CASSKSRAGLSSYNEQFF.

V gene TRBV5-4 combines with J gene TRBJ2-5; possibly TRBD2 for D (6 bases). The CDR3 totals 14 residues. V dropped 4 bases and J dropped 2 bases, with 12 bases sitting between them. Germline lookup yields CDR1 SGHNT and CDR2 YYREEE (reference sequence). The CDR3 protein is CASSPGTFQETQYF. Here the CDR3 DNA reads TGTGCCAGCAGCCCTGGGACTTTTCAAGAGACCCAGTACTTC. The complete variable domain, with remaining parts taken from reference TRBV5-4 and TRBJ2-5, reads ETGVTQSPTHLIKTRGQQVTLRCSSQSGHNTVSWYQQALGQGPQFIFQYYREEENGRGNFPPRFSGLQFPNYSSELNVNALELDDSALYLCASSPGTFQETQYFGPGTRLLVL.

This rearrangement joins TRBV2 to TRBJ2-1; 7 bases match TRBD1. The CDR3 extends over 15 amino acids. Germline loops: CDR1 SNHLY, CDR2 FYNNEI. Trimming at V came to 1 base and at J to 8 bases, leaving 8 bases not matched to a gene. This chain's CDR3 is CASSEESGGLYEQFF. The CDR3 DNA follows: TGTGCCAGCAGTGAAGAGTCAGGGGGTCTTTATGAGCAGTTCTTC.

The chain's CDR3 is CASSVWGDTEAFF. CDR3 nucleotides: TGTGCCAGCAGCGTATGGGGGGACACTGAAGCTTTCTTT. This chain connects TRBV9 to TRBJ1-1; a weak D match, TRBD1 (5 bases). The CDR3 has 13 amino acids. In germline, CDR1 is SGDLS, CDR2 YYNGEE. Trimming shortened V by 1 base and J by 3 bases, and 7 bases separated the two germline ends.

This clone was seen once. The chain has TRBV15 and TRBJ2-5; possible D gene TRBD1, 6 bases. Looked up from germline, CDR1 is LNHNV and CDR2 is YYDKDF (reference sequence). The V end lost 0 bases, the J end lost 4 bases, and 9 bases lay between the germline ends. There are 14 residues in the CDR3. Here the CDR3 reads CATSRDQGPETQYF. The CDR3 nucleotides read TGTGCCACCAGCAGAGATCAGGGGCCAGAGACCCAGTACTTC.

This clone has a single count. The CDR3 sequence is CASSLAAAQETQYF. The CDR3 coding sequence is TGTGCCAGCAGCTTAGCGGCGGCTCAAGAGACCCAGTACTTC. The chain combines TRBV7-2 with TRBJ2-5, with D uncertain. Germline-derived CDR1 and CDR2 are SGHTA and FQGNSA. Trimming shortened V by 0 bases and J by 2 bases, and 7 bases separated the two germline ends. This CDR3 spans 14 amino acids. Full variable domain (missing parts from reference TRBV7-2 and TRBJ2-5): GAGVSQSPSNKVTEKGKDVELRCDPISGHTALYWYRQSLGQGLEFLIYFQGNSAPDKSGLPSDRFSAERTGGSVSTLTIQRTQQEDSAVYLCASSLAAAQETQYFGPGTRLLVL.

V and J are TRBV30 and TRBJ1-2; TRBD1 might be the D (5 bases). Germline CDR1 and CDR2: GTSNPN and SVGIG (reference sequence). The germline V and J ends were trimmed by 4 bases and 6 bases, with 12 bases remaining between them. The CDR3 is 12 residues long. In DNA, the CDR3 is TGTGCCTGGACAGCAGGGCAGAATGGCTACACCTTC. It translates to CAWTAGQNGYTF. Supplemented by reference TRBV30 and TRBJ1-2, the full variable domain reads SQTIHQWPATLVQPVGSPLSLECTVEGTSNPNLYWYRQAAGRGLQLLFYSVGIGQISSEVPQNLSASRPQDRQFILSSKKLLLSDSGFYLCAWTAGQNGYTFGSGTRLTVV.

The chain has TRBV3-1 (or the pseudogene TRBV3-2) and TRBJ2-1; perhaps TRBD2 as D (5 bases). This CDR3 spans 13 amino acids. Germline values: CDR1 LGHDT, CDR2 YNNKEL (reference sequence). V was cut by 3 bases and J by 7 bases, with 10 bases left in between. CDR3 sequence (DNA): TGTGCCAGCAGCCACACTAGTGAGAATGAGCAGTTCTTC. Its translation: CASSHTSENEQFF.

This clone is medium-sized within its sample. V gene TRBV25-1 combines with J gene TRBJ2-1; 9 nucleotides line up with TRBD1. Per the germline V gene, CDR1 is MGHDK and CDR2 is SYGVNS. CDR3 size: 15 residues. Germline trimming cut 3 bases from V and 0 bases from J; bases unmatched to any gene: 0. The CDR3 protein is CASSETGGSYNEQFF. The CDR3 DNA reads as TGTGCCAGCAGTGAGACAGGGGGCTCCTACAATGAGCAGTTCTTC. Drawing the rest from reference TRBV25-1 and TRBJ2-1, the complete variable domain is EADIYQTPRYLVIGTGKKITLECSQTMGHDKMYWYQQDPGMELHLIHYSYGVNSTEKGDLSSESTVSRIRTEHFPLTLESARPSHTSQYLCASSETGGSYNEQFFGPGTRLTVL.

The chain is built from TRBV3-1 (or the pseudogene TRBV3-2) and TRBJ2-7; TRBD2 agrees at 10 bases. The CDR3 is 18 amino acids. Germline V CDR1 and CDR2: LGHDT, YNNKEL (reference sequence). After removal of 3 bases from V and 0 bases from J, the junction contained 11 bases not matched to a gene. This chain's CDR3 is CASSHGPLAGTLSYEQYF. CDR3 coding DNA: TGTGCCAGCAGCCACGGTCCACTAGCGGGAACCCTCTCCTACGAGCAGTACTTC.

The rearrangement uses TRBV28 and TRBJ1-1, with 7 bases that match TRBD1. The junction had 7 bases not matched to a gene; V was cut back by 5 bases and J by 7 bases. The germline V gene encodes CDR1 MDHEN and CDR2 SYDVKM. The CDR3 is made up of 13 amino acids. The CDR3 loop is CASSPLRDSEAFF. In nucleotides, the CDR3 is TGTGCCAGCAGTCCACTCCGGGACAGTGAAGCTTTCTTT.

This chain connects TRBV3-1 (or the pseudogene TRBV3-2) to TRBJ2-3; weak D call: TRBD2 (6 bases). Trimming took off 4 bases at V and 6 bases at J, with 11 bases between the two ends. This CDR3 has 13 residues. Per the germline V gene, CDR1 is LGHDT and CDR2 is YNNKEL (reference sequence). CDR3 DNA: TGTGCCAGCAGCCCCCCAGGGAGGGATACGCAGTATTTT. Translating gives CASSPPGRDTQYF.

The V call is TRBV5-6, the J call TRBJ1-2, with 8 bases matching TRBD1. The length of the CDR3 is 13 residues. Per the germline V gene, CDR1 is SGHDT and CDR2 is YYEEEE. The V gene end was trimmed by 1 base and the J gene end by 9 bases; junction bases not matched to a gene: 5. The CDR3 protein is CASSLQDRESYTF. The CDR3 DNA reads as TGTGCCAGCAGCTTGCAGGACAGGGAAAGCTACACCTTC.